This is a list of T cell receptor beta chains from one sample in a study of T cell responses to AZD1222 COVID-19 vaccine. Data came from immunoSEQ multiplex PCR; TCRdb stores just in-frame clones and leaves some out. The sample contains under 200,000 clones, 90% to 95% of which appear only once. Here the sequenced sample was peripheral blood, taken on day 0 of AZD1222 vaccination. These receptors were taken from an adult in good health. Both conserved end residues are part of each CDR3. The D gene is left open where the match is weak. A row's size may be missing; if present it is once, few, many or a size class.

clone_size	d_call	v_call	j_call	cdr3_aa	cdr3_nt
.	.	TRBV20-1	TRBJ1-2	CSARRGYGYTF	TGCAGTGCTAGACGGGGCTATGGCTACACCTTC
.	TRBD1	TRBV3-1/TRBV3-2	TRBJ1-2	CASSPFLGQGQYGYTF	TGTGCCAGCAGCCCCTTTCTGGGACAGGGGCAGTATGGCTACACCTTC
few	.	TRBV28	TRBJ2-7	CASSTHGGAEDEQYF	TGTGCCAGCTCAACGCACGGTGGTGCGGAGGACGAGCAGTACTTC
.	.	TRBV12-3/TRBV12-4	TRBJ1-2	CASSLVSSGYTF	TGTGCCAGCAGTTTAGTCTCTTCTGGCTACACCTTC
.	TRBD1	TRBV12-5	TRBJ2-7	CASGLVPRTGISPEQYF	TGTGCTAGTGGTTTGGTACCTAGGACAGGGATCTCCCCCGAGCAGTACTTC
.	.	TRBV2	TRBJ1-5	CASSGALRGLESNQPQHF	TGTGCCAGCAGTGGAGCGCTTCGGGGATTAGAAAGCAATCAGCCCCAGCATTTT
once	.	TRBV29-1	TRBJ1-2	CSVAREGDYGYTF	TGCAGCGTTGCCAGGGAGGGGGATTATGGCTACACCTTC
.	.	TRBV19	TRBJ1-1	CASSLRDPWTLNTEAFF	TGTGCCAGTAGTCTCCGGGATCCTTGGACCCTGAACACTGAAGCTTTCTTT
once	TRBD1	TRBV7-9	TRBJ1-1	CASSLTQGGTEAFF	TGTGCCAGCAGCTTAACCCAGGGGGGCACTGAAGCTTTCTTT
.	TRBD1	TRBV11-2	TRBJ1-1	CASSPTGGYLNTEAFF	TGTGCCAGCAGCCCGACAGGGGGCTATTTGAACACTGAAGCTTTCTTT
.	.	TRBV13	TRBJ1-1	CASSFRGSSTEAFF	TGTGCCAGCAGCTTTCGGGGTAGTAGCACTGAAGCTTTCTTT
.	TRBD2	TRBV3-1/TRBV3-2	TRBJ2-1	CASSQIPVAGTYNEQFF	TGTGCCAGCAGCCAGATCCCGGTAGCGGGGACCTACAATGAGCAGTTCTTC
.	.	TRBV7-9	TRBJ1-1	CASSPKGSGMNTEAFF	TGTGCCAGCAGCCCGAAAGGGTCGGGGATGAACACTGAAGCTTTCTTT
.	.	TRBV18	TRBJ1-6	CASSPQEAYSPLHF	TGTGCCAGCTCACCACAGGAGGCTTATTCACCCCTCCACTTT
.	TRBD1	TRBV10-2	TRBJ2-7	CASTPGQGFLEQYF	TGCGCCAGCACGCCGGGACAGGGCTTCCTCGAGCAGTACTTC
.	TRBD1	TRBV4-1	TRBJ1-2	CASSLGTGGESYGYTF	TGCGCCAGCAGCCTCGGGACAGGGGGCGAAAGCTATGGCTACACCTTC
.	.	TRBV29-1	TRBJ1-2	CSGRGFYGYTF	TGCAGCGGGCGAGGGTTCTATGGCTACACCTTC
.	.	TRBV7-9	TRBJ1-4	CASSGINEKLFF	TGTGCCAGCAGCGGAATTAATGAAAAACTGTTTTTT
.	.	TRBV3-1/TRBV3-2	TRBJ2-7	CASSQFEGEQYF	TGTGCCAGCAGCCAATTCGAGGGGGAGCAGTACTTC
.	.	TRBV18	TRBJ1-1	CASSPRTAENTEAFF	TGTGCCAGCTCACCTCGGACAGCAGAGAACACTGAAGCTTTCTTT
.	.	TRBV5-1	TRBJ2-2	CASSRGITGELFF	TGCGCCAGCTCTCGGGGGATCACCGGGGAGCTGTTTTTT
.	TRBD1	TRBV27	TRBJ1-1	CASSFGGQGMNTEAFF	TGTGCCAGCAGTTTCGGGGGACAGGGAATGAACACTGAAGCTTTCTTT
.	.	TRBV5-1	TRBJ1-1	CASSLAGVRSEAFF	TGCGCCAGCAGCTTGGCCGGGGTGAGATCTGAAGCTTTCTTT
.	TRBD1	TRBV24-1	TRBJ2-3	CATSDSTGALSTDTQYF	TGTGCCACCAGTGACTCGACAGGGGCCCTTAGCACAGATACGCAGTATTTT
.	.	TRBV18	TRBJ2-2	CASSPGTVVGELFF	TGTGCCAGCTCACCCGGGACGGTGGTCGGGGAGCTGTTTTTT
once	.	TRBV4-1	TRBJ1-1	CASSQRVENTEAFF	TGCGCCAGCAGCCAACGGGTAGAGAACACTGAAGCTTTCTTT
once	TRBD1	TRBV28	TRBJ1-2	CASSFVGQGAMDYGYTF	TGTGCCAGCAGTTTTGTGGGACAGGGGGCGATGGACTATGGCTACACCTTC
.	.	TRBV7-2	TRBJ2-3	CASSLAAAVTDTQYF	TGTGCCAGCAGCTTAGCGGCGGCGGTTACAGATACGCAGTATTTT
.	.	TRBV11-3	TRBJ2-3	CASSLAGGHTDTQYF	TGTGCCAGCAGCTTAGCGGGGGGCCACACAGATACGCAGTATTTT
.	TRBD2	TRBV3-1/TRBV3-2	TRBJ2-5	CASSQESSGGSETQYF	TGTGCCAGCAGCCAAGAGAGTAGCGGGGGGTCGGAGACCCAGTACTTC
.	.	TRBV19	TRBJ1-2	CASSIFAGNYGYTF	TGTGCCAGTAGTATATTCGCGGGTAACTATGGCTACACCTTC
.	.	TRBV5-1	TRBJ2-2	CASSFLTLQELTGELFF	TGCGCCAGCAGCTTCCTTACCCTACAGGAACTGACCGGGGAGCTGTTTTTT
.	.	TRBV19	TRBJ1-5	CASTGGFNQPQHF	TGTGCCTCGACCGGAGGGTTTAATCAGCCCCAGCATTTT
.	.	TRBV3-1/TRBV3-2	TRBJ2-3	CASSQVTGVADTQYF	TGTGCCAGCAGCCAAGTTACCGGGGTCGCAGATACGCAGTATTTT
.	TRBD1	TRBV9	TRBJ1-1	CASSVVAGTGTEAFF	TGTGCCAGCAGCGTAGTGGCGGGGACAGGGACTGAAGCTTTCTTT